One sample yielded the 15 T cell receptor beta chains listed below, sequenced in a study of response to subunit inactivated influenza vaccine. Each CDR3 protein gets one entry after TCRdb re-called the RT-PCR reads with MiXCR. This table has about 540,000 distinct CDR3 sequences, roughly 25% appearing once. The sample also formed part of further work on T cells expressing NK-cell markers. From that second work: UMI-tagged 5'RACE template switching yielded the TCR beta cDNA.

The sequenced sample was CD4+ T cells sorted from PBMCs, obtained roughly 12 days after vaccination. These receptors originate from a man over 45 who received an inactivated influenza vaccine.

The chain carries TRBV10-2 and TRBJ2-3; 16 nucleotides match TRBD2. CDR3 size: 17 residues. Losses at the gene ends were 6 bases for V and 1 base for J; bases not matched to a gene: 4. Germline CDR1 WSHSY, CDR2 SAAADI. CDR3 in amino acids: CASRGLAGGLGTDTQYF. The CDR3 bases are TGCGCCAGCAGGGGACTAGCGGGGGGGCTCGGCACAGATACGCAGTATTTT.

The rearrangement joins TRBV29-1 to TRBJ2-3, with a tentative D call TRBD2 (5 bases). This CDR3 is built from 11 residues. Germline V gene sequence: CDR1 SQVTM, CDR2 ANQGSEA. The ends were cut back, 7 bases at V and 5 bases at J, with 10 bases in the middle. The DNA for the CDR3 is TGCAGCGCCCCACGGGGAGATACGCAGTATTTT. Its protein is CSAPRGDTQYF.

This clonotype was found many times. The chain couples TRBV7-9 to TRBJ2-2; maybe TRBD1 (5 bases). This CDR3 comprises 15 residues. Per the germline V gene, CDR1 is SEHNR and CDR2 is FQNEAQ (reference sequence). The V and J ends lost 4 bases and 2 bases respectively, with 11 bases between them. In DNA form, the CDR3 reads TGTGCCAGCAGCTCAAGAGACAGAAACACCGGGGAGCTGTTTTTT. This codes for CASSSRDRNTGELFF.

The sample holds many counts of this clonotype. The V gene is TRBV2, the J gene TRBJ1-5; 10 bases align to TRBD1. This CDR3 comprises 13 residues. With V trimmed by 7 bases and J by 9 bases, 6 bases remained unmatched. CDR1 and CDR2 from the germline V gene are SNHLY and FYNNEI. CDR3 loop: CASNRDRGLPQHF. The CDR3 nucleotides read TGTGCCAGCAATCGGGACAGGGGTCTGCCCCAGCATTTT.

This chain connects TRBV7-2 to TRBJ2-1, with a possible D match to TRBD1 (5 bases). Germline values: CDR1 SGHTA, CDR2 FQGNSA. The ends were cut back, 2 bases at V and 4 bases at J, with 12 bases in the middle. The CDR3 sequence is 15 residues long. The CDR3 sequence is CASSLSRESYNEQFF. DNA of the CDR3: TGTGCCAGCAGCTTAAGCAGGGAATCTTACAATGAGCAGTTCTTC.

This clonotype has ten or more counts. The rearrangement uses TRBV6-5 and TRBJ2-2, with D possibly matching TRBD2 (6 bases). Trimming removed 2 bases at V and 4 bases at J, with 8 bases between. The CDR3 runs to 14 residues. Germline V gives CDR1 MNHEY, CDR2 SVGAGI. CDR3 in amino acids: CASSYRGSTGELFF. The CDR3 bases are TGTGCCAGCAGTTACCGGGGGAGCACCGGGGAGCTGTTTTTT.

This clonotype has more than one count but fewer than ten. The chain couples TRBV5-1 to TRBJ2-3, with a tentative D call TRBD1 (6 bases). The V gene lost 0 bases and the J gene lost 2 bases, with 10 bases spanning the gap. Germline V gene sequence: CDR1 SGHRS, CDR2 YFSETQ. CDR3 length equals 15 residues. CDR3 nucleotides: TGCGCCAGCAGCTTGGTAGGACAGCCCACAGATACGCAGTATTTT. Protein: CASSLVGQPTDTQYF.

The chain carries TRBV29-1 and TRBJ1-5; D is uncertain. Germline-derived CDR1 and CDR2 are SQVTM and ANQGSEA. CDR3 size: 13 residues. V was shortened by 7 bases and J by 4 bases, with 14 bases between the two germline ends. The CDR3 reads CSASEAGNQPQHF. DNA of the CDR3: TGCAGCGCTTCCGAGGCGGGGAATCAGCCCCAGCATTTT.

This chain links TRBV10-3 with TRBJ1-2; TRBD1 matches at 12 bases. The CDR3 sequence is 14 residues long. V lost 7 bases to trimming and J lost 6 bases; unmatched junction nucleotides: 6. The germline V gene encodes CDR1 ENHRY and CDR2 SYGVKD. The CDR3 bases are TGTGCCATCAACCCCGGGACAGGGGGCGATGGCTACACCTTC. It specifies CAINPGTGGDGYTF.

This clonotype was seen ten or more times. This sequence joins TRBV29-1 and TRBJ2-1, with D hard to call. Between the trimmed V and J ends, which lost 1 base and 6 bases, there was a span of 4 bases. The CDR3 is 11 residues long. Germline V gene data show CDR1 as SQVTM and CDR2 as ANQGSEA. As DNA, the CDR3 is TGCAGCGTTGAAGGGCTCAATGAGCAGTTCTTC. Protein sequence: CSVEGLNEQFF.

The rearrangement joins TRBV10-2 to TRBJ2-1; the match to TRBD1 covers 9 bases. V shed 6 bases and J 3 bases; nucleotides not matched to a gene: 6. The CDR3 length is 15 residues. The V gene's germline CDR1 is WSHSY and CDR2 SAAADI. The CDR3 sequence is CASRTPGQGYNEQFF. CDR3 bases: TGCGCCAGCAGAACCCCGGGACAGGGCTACAATGAGCAGTTCTTC.

The chain has TRBV5-1 and TRBJ2-7; TRBD2 is a possible D gene (5 bases). The V end lost 0 bases, the J end lost 4 bases, and 8 bases lay between the germline ends. The CDR3 totals 13 residues. Germline CDR1 is SGHRS and CDR2 is YFSETQ. The CDR3 sequence: CASSLAPGYEQYF. The CDR3 DNA is TGCGCCAGCAGCTTGGCGCCGGGGTACGAGCAGTACTTC.

This chain joins TRBV11-2 and TRBJ1-4; D ambiguous. CDR1 and CDR2 (germline): SGHAT, FQNNGV. V was clipped by 2 bases and J by 5 bases, with 12 bases between them. This CDR3 is 15 amino acids long. The CDR3: CASSLSRSANEKLFF. The DNA for the CDR3 is TGTGCCAGCAGCTTAAGTCGGTCGGCGAATGAAAAACTGTTTTTT. Together with reference TRBV11-2 and TRBJ1-4, the CDR3 gives the full variable domain: EAGVAQSPRYKIIEKRQSVAFWCNPISGHATLYWYQQILGQGPKLLIQFQNNGVVDDSQLPKDRFSAERLKGVDSTLKIQPAKLEDSAVYLCASSLSRSANEKLFFGSGTQLSVL.

This clonotype occurred many times. This rearrangement joins TRBV7-2 to TRBJ2-1; 7 nucleotides agree with TRBD1. This CDR3 is 15 amino acids long. Germline V lookup: CDR1 SGHTA, CDR2 FQGNSA. Losses at the gene ends were 5 bases for V and 10 bases for J; bases not matched to a gene: 14. The CDR3 DNA reads as TGTGCCAGCAGCCCCTGGACAGGTGCCGAGGTCGAGCAGTTCTTC. The encoded protein is CASSPWTGAEVEQFF.

There are many counts of this clonotype. The chain is built from TRBV5-5 and TRBJ1-6, with D perhaps matching TRBD1 (5 bases). V was shortened by 3 bases and J by 5 bases, with 9 bases between the two germline ends. The CDR3 loop spans 14 amino acids. Germline CDR1 is SGHKS and CDR2 is YYEKEE (reference sequence). CDR3 amino acids: CASSWWGNNSPLHF. CDR3 in DNA: TGTGCCAGCAGCTGGTGGGGGAATAATTCACCCCTCCACTTT.